This TCR beta chain derives from a study of T-cell memory formation after mild COVID-19. General observations from the study: Shrinking CD4+ clones were chiefly CM and EM; CD8+ ones were chiefly EMRA. Some responding clones appeared in pre-infection memory, suggesting cross-reactive memory joined. A second wave of clones peaked on day 37, and their SARS-CoV-2 specificity went unconfirmed.

Of note for this clonotype: Its antigen is still unknown.

Germline values: CDR1 MNHEY, CDR2 SMNVEV (reference sequence). The V end was cut by 10 bases, the J end by 6 bases, with 31 bases between. The CDR3 has 18 residues. TCRdb used MiXCR to reprocess the 5' RACE reads, holding one entry per CDR3 protein. The sample shows 400,000 to 500,000 distinct CDR3 sequences, about 24% of them seen only once. The chain is built from TRBV27 and TRBJ1-5; D is perhaps TRBD1 (6 bases). This receptor was taken from an adult woman who had mild COVID-19 (a few samples of this study predate the infection). Cell type and time point are not known. The sequencing input was PBMCs or a T cell subset sorted from them (not recorded which). CDR3 region: CATAEGGVRVSVGQPQHF. The CDR3 nucleotides read TGTGCCACAGCTGAGGGGGGTGTCAGGGTGAGCGTCGGTCAGCCCCAGCATTTT.